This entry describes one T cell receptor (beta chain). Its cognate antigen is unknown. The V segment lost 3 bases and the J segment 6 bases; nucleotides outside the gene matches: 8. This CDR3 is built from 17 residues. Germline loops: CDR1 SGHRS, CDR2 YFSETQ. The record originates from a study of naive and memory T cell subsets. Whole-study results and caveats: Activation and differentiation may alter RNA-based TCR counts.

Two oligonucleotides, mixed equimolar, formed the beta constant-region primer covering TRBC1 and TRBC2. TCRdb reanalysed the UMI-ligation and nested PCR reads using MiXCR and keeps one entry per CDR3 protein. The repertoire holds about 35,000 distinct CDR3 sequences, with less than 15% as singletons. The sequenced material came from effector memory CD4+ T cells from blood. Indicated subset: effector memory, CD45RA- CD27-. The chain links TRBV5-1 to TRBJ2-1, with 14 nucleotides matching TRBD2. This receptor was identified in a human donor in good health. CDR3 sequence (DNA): TGCGCCAGCAGCTCCAGACTAGCGGGAGGGCCATCCAATGAGCAGTTCTTC. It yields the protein CASSSRLAGGPSNEQFF.